These 30 T cell receptor beta chains share one sample of origin, sequenced in a study of CXCR3-negative and CXCR3-positive naive CD8 T cells (dated 2019 in TCRdb). The reads were generated on a NextSeq 550. The Human TCR Profiling Kit (MiLaboratory) was used to prepare UMI-labeled 5' RACE TRB cDNA libraries. TCRdb reprocessed the reads and lists each CDR3 protein sequence as a single entry, with no DNA. In this sample's table one finds some 22,000 distinct CDR3 sequences. The ten largest clones take up about 4.3% of the sample. Sequenced input: naive CXCR3- CD8+ T cells from blood. The cell subset or site label corresponds to: CD45RO-CCR7+CD27+CD95- naive CD8+ T cells lacking CXCR3 (TNR3-). The receptors were sampled from a human donor in good health. Some clones in this sample may be carry-over from other donors' samples.

The chain is built from TRBV27 and TRBJ2-7. This CDR3 is built from 16 residues. Germline lookup yields CDR1 MNHEY and CDR2 SMNVEV (reference sequence). CDR3 protein: CASSSDITGFSYEQYF.

The chain's CDR3 is CATTGVRTYEQYF. The chain combines TRBV6-6 with TRBJ2-7; TCRdb's assignment of TRBD1 cannot be checked, as there is no DNA. Germline lookup yields CDR1 MNHNY and CDR2 SVGAGI (reference sequence). This CDR3 is built from 13 residues.

The rearrangement uses TRBV5-6 and TRBJ1-6. Germline values: CDR1 SGHDT, CDR2 YYEEEE. The CDR3 spans 11 residues. CDR3 loop: CASSLEGKLHF.

This chain links TRBV20-1 with TRBJ1-5. Germline V lookup: CDR1 DFQATT, CDR2 SNEGSKA (reference sequence). The length of the CDR3 is 16 residues. The CDR3: CSARDWTGHSNQPQHF.

This chain connects TRBV2 to TRBJ2-5; TCRdb proposes TRBD1, but this gene call is untestable without DNA. Germline values: CDR1 SNHLY, CDR2 FYNNEI. The CDR3 sequence is 14 residues long. Here the CDR3 reads CASSYGQGQETQYF.

This clonotype counts as medium-sized by frequency. This CDR3 reads CASSLGYEQYF. V and J are TRBV5-1 and TRBJ2-7. The CDR3 runs to 11 residues. Germline V gene sequence: CDR1 SGHRS, CDR2 YFSETQ.

The chain recombines TRBV7-3 with TRBJ1-2; TCRdb selects TRBD1, and the lack of DNA leaves this call unchecked. The CDR3 is 17 amino acids. The germline V gene has CDR1 SGHTA and CDR2 FQGTGA. This CDR3 is CASSLTGGTEVNYGYTF. Full variable domain (rest looked up from reference TRBV7-3 and TRBJ1-2): GAGVSQTPSNKVTEKGKYVELRCDPISGHTALYWYRQSLGQGPEFLIYFQGTGAADDSGLPNDRFFAVRPEGSVSTLKIQRTERGDSAVYLCASSLTGGTEVNYGYTFGSGTRLTVV.

This chain uses TRBV27 with TRBJ2-3; TCRdb lists TRBD2, though no DNA is available to test this call. CDR3 length: 16 residues. Germline values: CDR1 MNHEY, CDR2 SMNVEV (reference sequence). Here the CDR3 reads CASSPGTHQNTDTQYF.

This chain links TRBV10-2 with TRBJ2-1; lacking DNA, the TRBD1 call made by TCRdb goes unchecked. The CDR3 is 20 amino acids. Per germline, CDR1 WSHSY and CDR2 SAAADI. CDR3 sequence: CASSESMSREAIRGYNEQFF.

This CDR3 reads CASSRDFGSGEQFF. This chain connects TRBV12-3 or TRBV12-4 to TRBJ2-1; no DNA is available, so the TRBD2 call from TCRdb remains unchecked. The CDR3 extends over 14 amino acids.

This sequence joins TRBV9 and TRBJ2-1. This CDR3 spans 15 amino acids. Germline CDR1 SGDLS, CDR2 YYNGEE. CDR3: CASSVRTASYNEQFF.

The V and J genes are TRBV7-9 and TRBJ1-2. This CDR3 has 12 residues. Germline-derived CDR1 and CDR2 are SEHNR and FQNEAQ (reference sequence). The CDR3 reads CASSEYDYGYTF.

This clonotype is medium-sized by frequency. The chain carries TRBV6-6 and TRBJ2-1; there is no DNA to check the TCRdb D call of TRBD1. This CDR3 comprises 21 residues. CDR1 is MNHNY, CDR2 SVGAGI, per germline (reference sequence). The CDR3 sequence is CASSYSPHGGTVSRRDNEQFF.

This chain links TRBV7-9 with TRBJ2-1; the TCRdb call, TRBD1, lacks DNA for checking. In germline, CDR1 is SEHNR, CDR2 FQNEAQ (reference sequence). The CDR3 runs 15 residues. The CDR3 loop reads CASSPPPGSRNEQFF.

The CDR3 loop reads CASSLGQTPGLYEQYF. The V and J genes are TRBV28 and TRBJ2-7; TCRdb names TRBD1, which stays unverified in the absence of DNA. CDR3 length equals 16 residues. Germline V CDR1 and CDR2: MDHEN, SYDVKM.

The chain is built from TRBV5-1 and TRBJ2-7; TCRdb indicates TRBD2, and absent DNA this call remains unverified. Germline V gene lookup returns CDR1 SGHRS and CDR2 YFSETQ. CDR3 length: 14 residues. CDR3 sequence: CASSLKLAGDEQYF.

V usage is TRBV29-1 and J usage is TRBJ2-1; TCRdb's D gene call, TRBD1, goes unchecked for lack of DNA. The CDR3 totals 13 residues. Germline lookup yields CDR1 SQVTM and CDR2 ANQGSEA. The CDR3: CSVDSRGIYEQFF.

The V gene is TRBV15, the J gene TRBJ2-7. CDR1 LNHNV and CDR2 YYDKDF come from the germline V gene (reference sequence). This CDR3 contains 15 residues. This CDR3 reads CATSRDSIPSYEQYF.

J is TRBJ2-7 and V is TRBV9; there is no DNA to check the TCRdb D call of TRBD1. The length of the CDR3 is 17 residues. The germline V gene encodes CDR1 SGDLS and CDR2 YYNGEE. The CDR3 loop reads CASSEGYPGQGLYEQYF.

Judged by frequency, this clonotype is medium-sized. The chain uses TRBV20-1 and TRBJ2-1. Germline V gene data show CDR1 as DFQATT and CDR2 as SNEGSKA (reference sequence). CDR3 length equals 16 residues. The CDR3 sequence: CSAEQPQSNSYNEQFF.

The chain carries TRBV29-1 and TRBJ2-3; TCRdb's D call, TRBD2, is unchecked because there is no DNA. Germline V gene data show CDR1 as SQVTM and CDR2 as ANQGSEA. This CDR3 contains 14 residues. Here the CDR3 reads CSVSKGLPTDTQYF.

The rearrangement uses TRBV5-1 and TRBJ2-7; checking the TCRdb D call of TRBD1 is not possible without DNA. The CDR3 runs 16 residues. Germline V gene lookup returns CDR1 SGHRS and CDR2 YFSETQ. Here the CDR3 reads CASSLGTGLDSYEQYF.

The V call is TRBV12-3 or TRBV12-4, the J call TRBJ2-1; TCRdb designates TRBD1, a call that cannot be tested without DNA. This CDR3 spans 13 amino acids. The CDR3: CATWTGGYNEQFF.

The V call is TRBV12-3 or TRBV12-4, the J call TRBJ1-2; absent DNA, TCRdb's TRBD1 call cannot be checked. This CDR3 is 14 amino acids long. CDR3 protein: CASTLAPSQYGYTF.

The CDR3: CASAPRGSMDEQFF. The V and J genes are TRBV6-6 and TRBJ2-1; TCRdb names TRBD1, which stays unverified in the absence of DNA. Germline lookup yields CDR1 MNHNY and CDR2 SVGAGI (reference sequence). The CDR3 is 14 amino acids.

The chain employs TRBV29-1 and TRBJ2-7; the TCRdb D gene call, TRBD1, has no DNA to confirm it. The CDR3 covers 13 residues. Germline CDR1 SQVTM, CDR2 ANQGSEA. The CDR3 reads CSGRDSNSYEQYF.

The chain is built from TRBV7-6 and TRBJ2-2; TCRdb outputs TRBD1, but without DNA this stays unchecked. In germline, CDR1 is SGHVS, CDR2 FNYEAQ. The length of the CDR3 is 14 residues. The chain's CDR3 is CASSRGQGSGELFF.

The gene calls are TRBV5-1 and TRBJ2-7; with no DNA, the TCRdb D assignment of TRBD1 cannot be verified. CDR3 size: 13 residues. In germline, CDR1 is SGHRS, CDR2 YFSETQ. CDR3 loop: CASSLTGAYEQYF.

The chain recombines TRBV7-9 with TRBJ2-2; no DNA is available, so the TRBD1 call from TCRdb remains unchecked. Germline V CDR1 and CDR2: SEHNR, FQNEAQ (reference sequence). The CDR3 is 15 residues long. CDR3 residues: CASSSRTGSPGELFF.

The rearrangement uses TRBV29-1 and TRBJ2-1; TCRdb designates TRBD1, a call that cannot be tested without DNA. CDR1 and CDR2 from the germline V gene are SQVTM and ANQGSEA. The CDR3 has 13 residues. CDR3 sequence: CSVEDLSGQEQFF.